These T cell receptor beta chains were read from a single sample in a study of beta chain features in type 1 diabetes. Only in-frame clones appear in the TCRdb table, and some are missing; sequencing was by immunoSEQ multiplex PCR. The sample records some 700,000 clones, about an eighth being singletons. Source material: naive CD4+ T cells from blood. These receptors were collected from a young man with type 1 diabetes. The CDR3 runs from the conserved cysteine through the conserved F or W. A D gene is named only where the DNA matches it firmly. Clone size, where shown, is once, few, many, or a class for clones that have expanded.

NA,13,TRBV11-2,NA,TRBJ2-6,CASSLAGANVLTF,TGTGCCAGCAGCTTGGCTGGGGCCAACGTCCTGACTTTC
NA,15,TRBV25-1,few,TRBJ2-5,CASSPRQGRRETQYF,TGTGCCAGCAGTCCCCGCCAGGGCCGACGGGAGACCCAGTACTTC
TRBD1,16,TRBV27,few,TRBJ1-5,CASSFGGQGGNQPQHF,TGTGCCAGCAGTTTTGGTGGACAGGGGGGCAATCAGCCCCAGCATTTT
NA,15,TRBV7-2,NA,TRBJ1-5,CASSGQFYSNQPQHF,TGTGCCAGCAGCGGACAGTTTTATAGCAATCAGCCCCAGCATTTT
NA,13,TRBV27,NA,TRBJ1-3,CASSLTSGNTIYF,TGTGCCAGCAGTTTAACCTCTGGAAACACCATATATTTT
NA,16,TRBV7-6,NA,TRBJ2-1,CASSFEEGRNYNEQFF,TGTGCCAGCAGCTTCGAGGAGGGTAGGAACTACAATGAGCAGTTCTTC
NA,13,TRBV6-4,NA,TRBJ2-2,CASSAGLTGELFF,TGTGCCAGCAGTGCAGGCCTTACCGGGGAGCTGTTTTTT
TRBD1,14,TRBV6-6,NA,TRBJ2-7,CASSYTDRGYEQYF,TGTGCCAGCAGTTACACGGACAGGGGGTACGAGCAGTACTTC
NA,15,TRBV6-5,few,TRBJ1-2,CASSYFSGGNYGYTF,TGTGCCAGCAGTTACTTTAGCGGCGGTAACTATGGCTACACCTTC
NA,15,TRBV7-9,few,TRBJ1-5,CASSLAGGSNQPQHF,TGTGCCAGCAGCTTAGCTGGGGGTAGCAATCAGCCCCAGCATTTT
TRBD1,14,TRBV28,NA,TRBJ1-1,CASSLDREDTEAFF,TGTGCCAGCAGTTTAGACAGGGAGGACACTGAAGCTTTCTTT
TRBD1,15,TRBV27,few,TRBJ1-1,CASSKTGRLNTEAFF,TGTGCCAGCAGTAAGACAGGGCGCCTGAACACTGAAGCTTTCTTT
NA,14,TRBV4-2,NA,TRBJ1-1,CASSQDEGPTEAFF,TGTGCCAGCAGCCAAGATGAGGGGCCCACTGAAGCTTTCTTT
NA,12,TRBV18,few,TRBJ2-3,CASSPSSDTQYF,TGTGCCAGCTCACCGAGCTCAGATACGCAGTATTTT
NA,13,TRBV9,few,TRBJ1-6,CASSTGLLAPLHF,TGTGCCAGCAGCACGGGACTTTTGGCCCCCCTCCACTTT
TRBD1,13,TRBV30,NA,TRBJ1-1,CAWRGTVRTEAFF,TGTGCCTGGAGGGGGACAGTGAGAACTGAAGCTTTCTTT
TRBD2,15,TRBV6-1,few,TRBJ2-4,CASSAPGAGKNIQYF,TGTGCCAGCAGTGCGCCCGGAGCGGGGAAAAACATTCAGTACTTC
TRBD1,13,TRBV2,NA,TRBJ1-2,CASPRDRVYGYTF,TGTGCCAGCCCACGGGACAGGGTTTATGGCTACACCTTC
TRBD1,15,TRBV18,few,TRBJ1-5,CASSPDLGQGETQHF,TGTGCCAGCTCACCTGATCTAGGACAGGGGGAGACCCAGCATTTT
NA,11,TRBV10-3,NA,TRBJ2-7,CAISDALRQYF,TGTGCCATCAGCGACGCACTACGACAGTACTTC
NA,16,TRBV6-5,few,TRBJ2-3,CASSYSRSGFTDTQYF,TGTGCCAGCAGTTACTCGAGAAGCGGATTCACAGATACGCAGTATTTT
TRBD2,19,TRBV13,NA,TRBJ2-1,CASSSQYPTSGATYNEQFF,TGTGCCAGCAGCTCCCAATATCCGACTAGCGGGGCCACCTACAATGAGCAGTTCTTC
TRBD1,15,TRBV18,NA,TRBJ1-5,CASSPSTGVDQPQHF,TGTGCCAGCTCACCCTCGACAGGGGTTGATCAGCCCCAGCATTTT
NA,17,TRBV29-1,NA,TRBJ2-4,CSVELPGSLGSKNIQYF,TGCAGCGTTGAGCTGCCAGGAAGCCTCGGGAGCAAAAACATTCAGTACTTC
NA,13,TRBV6-1,few,TRBJ2-3,CAIKRGSADTQYF,TGTGCCATTAAGAGGGGGAGCGCAGATACGCAGTATTTT
TRBD1,14,TRBV19,few,TRBJ1-2,CASIPAGTGDGYTF,TGTGCCAGTATCCCCGCGGGGACAGGGGATGGCTACACCTTC
NA,15,TRBV5-4,NA,TRBJ1-1,CASSLPGTSGTEAFF,TGTGCCAGCAGCTTACCCGGAACATCGGGCACTGAAGCTTTCTTT
NA,14,TRBV6-6,few,TRBJ1-6,CASTAGGGGSPLHF,TGTGCCAGCACCGCGGGGGGGGGAGGCTCACCCCTCCACTTT
TRBD1,12,TRBV10-3,NA,TRBJ2-7,CATGTAPYEQYF,TGTGCCACAGGGACAGCGCCCTACGAGCAGTACTTC
TRBD2,16,TRBV9,NA,TRBJ2-1,CASSPGTSGGHNEQFF,TGTGCCAGCAGCCCAGGGACTAGCGGGGGTCACAATGAGCAGTTCTTC
TRBD1,15,TRBV4-1,NA,TRBJ2-1,CASSQGTGLDNEQFF,TGCGCCAGCAGCCAAGGGACAGGGTTGGACAATGAGCAGTTCTTC
TRBD1,15,TRBV5-1,NA,TRBJ2-5,CASSLGQSSLETQYF,TGCGCCAGCAGTTTGGGACAGAGCAGTCTGGAGACCCAGTACTTC
TRBD1,16,TRBV4-1,NA,TRBJ2-3,CASSQDSGTGWDTQYF,TGCGCCAGCAGCCAAGATTCGGGGACAGGATGGGATACGCAGTATTTT
NA,13,TRBV6-5,NA,TRBJ1-4,CASGWDFDEKLFF,TGTGCCAGCGGGTGGGATTTCGATGAAAAACTGTTTTTT
NA,14,TRBV7-9,NA,TRBJ2-7,CASSYSPVTGEQYF,TGTGCCAGCAGCTATAGTCCGGTGACAGGCGAGCAGTACTTC
NA,13,TRBV5-1,NA,TRBJ2-2,CASSSLGSGELFF,TGCGCCAGCAGCTCCTTAGGCTCCGGGGAGCTGTTTTTT
TRBD1,15,TRBV30,few,TRBJ1-2,CAWSKGAGGAYGYTF,TGTGCCTGGAGTAAGGGAGCAGGGGGCGCCTATGGCTACACCTTC
TRBD2,17,TRBV5-4,few,TRBJ2-7,CASSHGIDSGRSYEQYF,TGTGCCAGCAGTCATGGGATTGATAGCGGGCGCTCCTACGAGCAGTACTTC
NA,13,TRBV14,few,TRBJ2-5,CASSPWYQETQYF,TGTGCCAGCAGCCCGTGGTACCAAGAGACCCAGTACTTC
NA,13,TRBV29-1,NA,TRBJ1-2,CSVADGANYGYTF,TGCAGCGTCGCGGACGGGGCTAACTATGGCTACACCTTC
NA,13,TRBV19,NA,TRBJ2-7,CATSPDSPYEQYF,TGTGCCACCTCACCGGACAGTCCCTACGAGCAGTACTTC
NA,12,TRBV12-5,few,TRBJ2-5,CASGSPGETQYF,TGTGCTAGTGGTTCGCCCGGCGAGACCCAGTACTTC
TRBD2,17,TRBV7-8,NA,TRBJ2-1,CASSLISTSGRYNEQFF,TGTGCCAGCAGCCTCATCTCGACTAGCGGGCGCTACAATGAGCAGTTCTTC
NA,11,TRBV30,NA,TRBJ1-6,CAWNSNSPLHF,TGTGCCTGGAATTCGAATTCACCCCTCCACTTT
NA,11,TRBV7-9,NA,TRBJ2-7,CASSLGVKQYF,TGTGCCAGCAGCTTAGGGGTCAAACAGTACTTC
NA,13,TRBV5-1,NA,TRBJ2-1,CASSLVRGNEQFF,TGCGCCAGCAGCTTGGTCAGGGGCAATGAGCAGTTCTTC
NA,12,TRBV7-2,NA,TRBJ2-3,CASSPGTHTQYF,TGTGCCAGCAGCCCCGGGACGCATACGCAGTATTTT
TRBD1,16,TRBV4-1,NA,TRBJ2-7,CASSQERAGTGHEQYF,TGCGCCAGCAGCCAAGAAAGGGCGGGGACAGGGCACGAGCAGTACTTC
TRBD2,17,TRBV13,NA,TRBJ2-5,CASSLAVDSGGQETQYF,TGTGCCAGCAGCTTAGCAGTCGATAGCGGGGGCCAAGAGACCCAGTACTTC